This T cell receptor beta chain was obtained from a study of T cell repertoires in cytomegalovirus infection. Study background: Shared public TCR beta signatures pointed to both CMV infection and a matching HLA type.

The study's findings and limits: The cumulative frequency of public TCR beta families identified carriers of CMV plus the relevant HLA. The ex vivo response was dominated by HLA-C-restricted CMV-specific TCR beta clonotypes.

Per germline, CDR1 SGHDT and CDR2 YYEEEE. The CDR3 contains 14 residues. V shed 3 bases, J shed 9 bases, and the junction held 5 bases outside the gene matches. TCRdb re-analysed the reads in MiXCR, keeping a single row per CDR3 protein. Among around 710,000 distinct CDR3 sequences listed, under 35% were seen once. This clonotype was counted a few times. The antigen is undetermined. The receptor was isolated from a human donor in good health (CMV status not recorded). Some clones in this sample may be carry-over from other donors' samples. The chain has TRBV5-6 and TRBJ2-1; 11 positions agree with TRBD1. The sample was cultured CD8+ T cells from PBMCs, taken from culture after CMV antigen stimulation. The CDR3 coding sequence is TGTGCCAGCAGCTCCGGGACAGGGGGGCGTGAGCAGTTCTTC. Translated: CASSSGTGGREQFF.